The 21 T cell receptor beta chains in this list originate from one sample, sequenced in a study of cytomegalovirus exposure and HLA in healthy donors. The study ran its PCR with 60 Vbeta and 13 Jbeta primers. TCRdb's copy holds only in-frame clones and misses some; the assay was immunoSEQ multiplex PCR. In the table there are some 130,000 clones, roughly 80% of which are singletons. Input material: PBMCs. Receptor source: a male donor in good health and CMV-seropositive.

This clone was found a few times. The genes are TRBV7-2 and TRBJ1-2, with D perhaps matching TRBD1 (6 bases). The CDR3 consists of 15 residues. The germline gives CDR1 SGHTA, CDR2 FQGNSA. Trimming shortened V by 1 base and J by 7 bases, and 16 bases separated the two germline ends. The chain's CDR3 is CASSLGQASRGGYTF. DNA of the CDR3: TGTGCCAGCAGCTTAGGACAGGCCTCGCGTGGTGGCTACACCTTC.

The V and J genes are TRBV28 and TRBJ1-5, with 7 positions matching TRBD1. Per germline, CDR1 MDHEN and CDR2 SYDVKM. V was pared by 8 bases and J by 6 bases, with 7 bases of the junction left unmatched. CDR3 length equals 13 residues. CDR3 amino acids: CASLYRGTQPQHF. Here the CDR3 DNA reads TGTGCCAGCCTCTACAGGGGCACTCAGCCCCAGCATTTT.

V is TRBV5-8 and J is TRBJ2-5, with a weak D call TRBD2 (6 bases). Trimming pared 2 bases from V and 5 bases from J, leaving 10 bases between. The germline V gene has CDR1 SGHTS and CDR2 YDEGEE. CDR3 length: 13 residues. DNA for the CDR3: TGTGCCAGCAGCTTCCAGGGAGGCGAGACCCAGTACTTC. It yields the protein CASSFQGGETQYF. Full variable domain (outside the CDR3, taken from reference TRBV5-8 and TRBJ2-5): EAGVTQSPTHLIKTRGQQATLRCSPISGHTSVYWYQQALGLGLQFLLWYDEGEERNRGNFPPRFSGRQFPNYSSELNVNALELEDSALYLCASSFQGGETQYFGPGTRLLVL.

V usage is TRBV19 and J usage is TRBJ2-1; 12 positions agree with TRBD2. This CDR3 has 15 amino acids. The ends lost 6 bases at V and 2 bases at J; junction bases unmatched: 2. The germline V gene encodes CDR1 LNHDA and CDR2 SQIVND (reference sequence). The chain's CDR3 is CASSRLAGAYNEQFF. The CDR3 nucleotides are TGTGCCAGTAGCCGACTAGCGGGAGCCTACAATGAGCAGTTCTTC.

The chain is built from TRBV5-4 and TRBJ1-5; TRBD1 matches 7 bases. Germline V gene sequence: CDR1 SGHNT, CDR2 YYREEE (reference sequence). Losses at the gene ends were 3 bases for V and 6 bases for J; bases not matched to a gene: 6. The CDR3 has 14 amino acids. CDR3 DNA: TGTGCCAGCAGCTCTGGACAGGACGGTCAGCCCCAGCATTTT. It codes for CASSSGQDGQPQHF.

This clone was detected once. V is TRBV6-5 and J is TRBJ2-1; D perhaps matches TRBD2 (6 bases). Trimming removed 7 bases from V and 9 bases from J, with 13 bases in between. CDR1 and CDR2 from the germline V gene are MNHEY and SVGAGI. The CDR3 is made up of 12 amino acids. The CDR3 loop is CASTPRGSEQFF. CDR3 nucleotide sequence: TGTGCCAGCACCCCTCGGGGGAGTGAGCAGTTCTTC.

This chain uses TRBV30 with TRBJ2-5; D unclear. This CDR3 has 13 amino acids. Per the germline V gene, CDR1 is GTSNPN and CDR2 is SVGIG (reference sequence). V lost 0 bases and J 5 bases, leaving 10 bases between the germline ends. CDR3 loop: CAWSVLETETQYF. The CDR3 DNA is TGTGCCTGGAGTGTTCTAGAAACGGAGACCCAGTACTTC.

J is TRBJ2-2 and V is TRBV28; 7 bases line up with TRBD2. The germline V gene has CDR1 MDHEN and CDR2 SYDVKM. The CDR3 is 12 residues long. With V trimmed by 5 bases and J by 12 bases, 6 bases remained unmatched. The CDR3 is CASSITGGKLFF. CDR3 nucleotide sequence: TGTGCCAGCAGTATTACCGGGGGGAAGCTGTTTTTT.

Points on this clone: The sample carries other DNA sequences with the same CDR3. The chain has TRBV18 and TRBJ2-7; tentative D call: TRBD2 (5 bases). Per germline, CDR1 KGHSH and CDR2 LQKENI. Trimming left V 0 bases short and J 4 bases short, with 7 bases between. CDR3 length equals 13 residues. This CDR3 is CASSPPTGYEQYF. DNA of the CDR3: TGTGCCAGCTCACCACCTACGGGGTACGAGCAGTACTTC.

The rearrangement uses TRBV2 and TRBJ2-5; D might be TRBD1 (6 bases). Germline CDR1 SNHLY, CDR2 FYNNEI. The ends were cut back, 7 bases at V and 11 bases at J, with 23 bases in the middle. This CDR3 has 14 amino acids. The CDR3 spells CASKGSRTAEEQYF. In DNA form, the CDR3 reads TGTGCCAGCAAGGGTTCGCGGACAGCCGAAGAGCAGTACTTC.

This chain links TRBV10-1 with TRBJ2-3, with 7 bases aligning to TRBD1. Germline loops: CDR1 WNHNN, CDR2 SYGVQD (reference sequence). V shed 6 bases, J shed 2 bases, and the junction held 11 bases outside the gene matches. CDR3 length: 16 amino acids. The CDR3, as DNA: TGCGCCAGCAGCCCCAACCCCGGGACAGCCACAGATACGCAGTATTTT. This sequence encodes CASSPNPGTATDTQYF.

The V and J genes are TRBV11-2 and TRBJ1-6; no definite D call. The CDR3 totals 13 residues. The ends were cut back, 1 base at V and 8 bases at J, with 6 bases in the middle. CDR1 and CDR2 from the germline V gene are SGHAT and FQNNGV. The DNA for the CDR3 is TGTGCCAGCAGCTTAGCCCAGGATTCACCCCTCCACTTT. It yields the protein CASSLAQDSPLHF. Full variable domain (outside the CDR3, taken from reference TRBV11-2 and TRBJ1-6): EAGVAQSPRYKIIEKRQSVAFWCNPISGHATLYWYQQILGQGPKLLIQFQNNGVVDDSQLPKDRFSAERLKGVDSTLKIQPAKLEDSAVYLCASSLAQDSPLHFGNGTRLTVT.

This clone was detected only a few times. The chain couples TRBV30 to TRBJ2-4, with TRBD2 identical over 11 bases. The CDR3 extends over 13 amino acids. Germline lookup yields CDR1 GTSNPN and CDR2 SVGIG (reference sequence). V shed 5 bases, J shed 12 bases, and the junction held 9 bases outside the gene matches. This CDR3 is CAWETSGSKSQYF. The CDR3 DNA follows: TGTGCCTGGGAAACTAGCGGGAGTAAGAGTCAGTACTTC.

This chain links TRBV6-5 with TRBJ2-7; D gene unclear. Trimming stripped 6 bases from V and 6 bases from J, with 12 bases between. CDR3 length equals 12 residues. Germline CDR1 MNHEY, CDR2 SVGAGI. CDR3 DNA sequence: TGTGCCAGCAGCTATGGGTCGGGCGAGCAGTACTTC. It encodes CASSYGSGEQYF.

The V and J genes are TRBV28 and TRBJ2-7; D possibly corresponds to TRBD2 (6 bases). CDR1 and CDR2 (germline): MDHEN, SYDVKM. V lost 6 bases and J 2 bases, leaving 14 bases between the germline ends. The CDR3 is made up of 14 amino acids. CDR3 sequence: CASRASGLAYEQYF. The CDR3 bases are TGTGCCAGCAGGGCATCGGGACTCGCCTACGAGCAGTACTTC.

The rearrangement joins TRBV5-1 to TRBJ2-3, with 8 bases fitting TRBD1. This CDR3 contains 16 residues. Germline values: CDR1 SGHRS, CDR2 YFSETQ. The trim removed 0 bases at V and 4 bases at J, leaving 7 bases unmatched. The CDR3 bases are TGCGCCAGCAGCTTGGCGACAGGGGATTGGGCAGATACGCAGTATTTT. Translated, it gives CASSLATGDWADTQYF.

This chain links TRBV6-5 with TRBJ2-1, with 7 nucleotides matching TRBD1. This CDR3 is 14 amino acids long. The germline gives CDR1 MNHEY, CDR2 SVGAGI. V lost 4 bases, J lost 8 bases, and 8 bases stayed unmatched. CDR3 loop: CASSLQGIVHEQFF. The CDR3 DNA reads as TGTGCCAGCAGTTTACAGGGGATTGTCCATGAGCAGTTCTTC.

The rearrangement links TRBV19 to TRBJ1-1; D not certain. Germline values: CDR1 LNHDA, CDR2 SQIVND (reference sequence). This CDR3 contains 16 residues. Trimming pared 0 bases from V and 4 bases from J, leaving 15 bases between. The CDR3 is CASSIDPPPPGTEAFF. The CDR3 DNA is TGTGCCAGTAGTATAGATCCCCCCCCACCGGGCACTGAAGCTTTCTTT.

The sample holds a few counts of this clone. This sequence joins TRBV19 and TRBJ2-7; D may be TRBD1 (6 bases). CDR3 size: 14 residues. V was pared by 5 bases and J by 0 bases, with 11 bases between. Germline-derived CDR1 and CDR2 are LNHDA and SQIVND (reference sequence). CDR3 protein: CASSAGQTSYEQYF. Here the CDR3 DNA reads TGTGCCAGTAGTGCAGGACAGACCTCCTACGAGCAGTACTTC. The complete variable domain, with remaining parts taken from reference TRBV19 and TRBJ2-7, reads DGGITQSPKYLFRKEGQNVTLSCEQNLNHDAMYWYRQDPGQGLRLIYYSQIVNDFQKGDIAEGYSVSREKKESFPLTVTSAQKNPTAFYLCASSAGQTSYEQYFGPGTRLTVT.

The V call is TRBV19, the J call TRBJ1-4, with D possibly TRBD1 on 5 matching bases. Germline CDR1 and CDR2: LNHDA and SQIVND (reference sequence). This CDR3 spans 19 amino acids. V was shortened by 5 bases and J by 12 bases, with 34 bases between the two germline ends. The CDR3 DNA follows: TGTGCCAGTAGTGAAGGTGATTATGAAGGCGCAGTCGGGGGTAAGGAACTGTTTTTT. Translating gives CASSEGDYEGAVGGKELFF.

V gene TRBV4-3 combines with J gene TRBJ2-1; TRBD2 agrees at 11 bases. The CDR3 consists of 16 residues. Trimming removed 1 base from V and 2 bases from J; junction bases left unmatched: 1. The V gene's germline CDR1 is LGHNA and CDR2 YSLEER. CDR3 sequence (DNA): TGCGCCAGCAGCCAAGGGGGACTAGCGGCCTACAATGAGCAGTTCTTC. This gives the protein CASSQGGLAAYNEQFF.